The table lists the clone carrying this TCR beta chain with a few counts. Its matching antigen is unknown. This entry belongs to a study of T cells after yellow fever vaccination. Study outcomes and limitations: The booster saw the reappearance of most primary-vaccination clones (roughly 96% CD4, about 88% CD8).

V dropped 5 bases and J dropped 5; count of bases not matched to a gene: 3. The CDR3 length is 14 residues. CDR1 MNHEY and CDR2 SMNVEV come from the germline V gene (reference sequence). TCRdb re-derived calls from the 5' RACE reads in MiXCR, one entry per CDR3 protein. The sample lists 180,000 or so distinct CDR3 sequences, about 11% occurring once. The chain couples TRBV27 to TRBJ2-1; 10 nucleotides line up with TRBD2. The sequence was collected from a man between 18 and 29 years old who received the YFV17D yellow fever vaccine. The sample consisted of CD8+ T cells sorted from PBMCs, taken 15 days after the yellow fever booster vaccination. The CDR3 reads CASSTSGVHNEQFF. The CDR3 coding sequence is TGTGCCAGCAGTACTAGCGGGGTTCACAATGAGCAGTTCTTC.